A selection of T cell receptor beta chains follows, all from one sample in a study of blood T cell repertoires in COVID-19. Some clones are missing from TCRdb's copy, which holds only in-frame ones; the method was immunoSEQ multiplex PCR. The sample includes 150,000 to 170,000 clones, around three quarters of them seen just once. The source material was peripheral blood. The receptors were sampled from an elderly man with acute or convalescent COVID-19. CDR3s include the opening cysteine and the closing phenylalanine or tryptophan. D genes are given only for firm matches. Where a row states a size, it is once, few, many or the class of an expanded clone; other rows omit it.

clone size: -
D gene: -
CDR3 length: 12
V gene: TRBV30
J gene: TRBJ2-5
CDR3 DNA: TGTGCCCTGATGAGGGAGCAAGAGACCCAGTACTTC
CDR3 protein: CALMREQETQYF

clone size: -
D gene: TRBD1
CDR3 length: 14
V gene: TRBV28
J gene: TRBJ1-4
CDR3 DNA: TGTGCCAGCAGGGGCGGGACAGGGGGTGAAAAACTGTTTTTT
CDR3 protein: CASRGGTGGEKLFF

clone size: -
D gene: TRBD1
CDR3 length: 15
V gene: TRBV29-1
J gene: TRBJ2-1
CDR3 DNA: TGCAGCGTTTCGCCGACAGGGGCAATTTACAATGAGCAGTTCTTC
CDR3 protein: CSVSPTGAIYNEQFF

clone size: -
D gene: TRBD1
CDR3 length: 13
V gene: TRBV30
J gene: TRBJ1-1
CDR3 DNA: TGTGCCTGGACAACAGGGGCGAACACTGAAGCTTTCTTT
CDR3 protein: CAWTTGANTEAFF

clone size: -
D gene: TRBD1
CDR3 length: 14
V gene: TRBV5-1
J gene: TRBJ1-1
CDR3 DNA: TGCGCCAGCAGCTTCGGACAGGCGAAGCCTGAAGCTTTCTTT
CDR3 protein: CASSFGQAKPEAFF

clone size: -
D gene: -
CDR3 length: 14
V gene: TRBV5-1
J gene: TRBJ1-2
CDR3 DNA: TGCGCCAGCAGCTTGGTTGCAGGGGCAGATGGCTACACCTTC
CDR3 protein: CASSLVAGADGYTF

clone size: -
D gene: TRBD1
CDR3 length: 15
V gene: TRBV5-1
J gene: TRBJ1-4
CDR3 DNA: TGCGCCAGCAAGGCGCAGGGGGGAACTAATGAAAAACTGTTTTTT
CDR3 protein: CASKAQGGTNEKLFF

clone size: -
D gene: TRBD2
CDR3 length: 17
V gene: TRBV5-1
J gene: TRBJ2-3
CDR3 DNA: TGCGCCAGCAGCTTGGCCCTAACGGGACTAGCATCAGATACGCAGTATTTT
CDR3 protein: CASSLALTGLASDTQYF

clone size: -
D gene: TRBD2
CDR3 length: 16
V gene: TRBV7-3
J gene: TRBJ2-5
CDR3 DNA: TGTGCCAGCAGCTCGGGACTAGCGGGGGGACAAGAGACCCAGTACTTC
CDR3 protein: CASSSGLAGGQETQYF

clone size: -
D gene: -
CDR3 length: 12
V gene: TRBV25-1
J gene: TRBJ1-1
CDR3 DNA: TGTGCCAGAACGACAGTGAACACTGAAGCTTTCTTT
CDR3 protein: CARTTVNTEAFF

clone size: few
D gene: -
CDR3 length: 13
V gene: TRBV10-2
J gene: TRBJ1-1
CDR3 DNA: TGCGCCAGCAGAATGGACAGAGACACTGAAGCTTTCTTT
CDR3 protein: CASRMDRDTEAFF

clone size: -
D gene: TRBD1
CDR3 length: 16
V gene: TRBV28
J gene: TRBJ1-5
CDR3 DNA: TGTGCCAGCAGTTTGACCCCGGGACAGGGGTCGAGGCCCCAGCATTTT
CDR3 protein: CASSLTPGQGSRPQHF

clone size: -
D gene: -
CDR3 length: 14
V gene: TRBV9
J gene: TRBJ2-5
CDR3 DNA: TGTGCCAGCAGCGCCCAAGGCAGCGGGGAGACCCAGTACTTC
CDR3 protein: CASSAQGSGETQYF

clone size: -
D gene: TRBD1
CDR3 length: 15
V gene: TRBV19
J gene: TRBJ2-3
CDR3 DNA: TGTGCCAGTAGTATAGATCAGGGGGTTGTAGATACGCAGTATTTT
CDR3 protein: CASSIDQGVVDTQYF

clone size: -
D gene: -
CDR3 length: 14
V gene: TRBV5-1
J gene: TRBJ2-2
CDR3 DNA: TGCGCCAGCAGCTTCTCAGGGGCAGGCGGGGAGCTGTTTTTT
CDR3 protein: CASSFSGAGGELFF

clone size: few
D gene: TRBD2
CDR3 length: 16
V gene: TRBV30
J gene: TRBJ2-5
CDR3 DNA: TGTGCCTGGAGCTCCGGGACTAGCGGGGGTAGCGAGACCCAGTACTTC
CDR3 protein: CAWSSGTSGGSETQYF

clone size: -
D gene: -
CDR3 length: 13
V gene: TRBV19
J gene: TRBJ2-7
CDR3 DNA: TGTGCCAGTAATATAAGGGGCTCCTACGAGCAGTACTTC
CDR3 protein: CASNIRGSYEQYF

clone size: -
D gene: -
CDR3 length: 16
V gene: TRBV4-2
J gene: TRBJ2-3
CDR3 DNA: TGTGCCAGCAGCCAAGATTACGACAGCAGCACAGATACGCAGTATTTT
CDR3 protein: CASSQDYDSSTDTQYF

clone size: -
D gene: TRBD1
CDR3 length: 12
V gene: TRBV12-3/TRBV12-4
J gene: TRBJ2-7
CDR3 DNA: TGTGCCAGCAGAACAGGGGGCGGCGAGCAGTACTTC
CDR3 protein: CASRTGGGEQYF

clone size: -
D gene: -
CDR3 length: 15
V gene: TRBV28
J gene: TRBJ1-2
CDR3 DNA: TGTGCCAGCAGTCCCCAGGTCGGCCTTAACTATGGCTACACCTTC
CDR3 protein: CASSPQVGLNYGYTF

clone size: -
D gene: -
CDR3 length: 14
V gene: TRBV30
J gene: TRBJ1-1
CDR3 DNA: TGTGCCTGGAGTGTATTGCAGGGCGCCACTGAAGCTTTCTTT
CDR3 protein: CAWSVLQGATEAFF

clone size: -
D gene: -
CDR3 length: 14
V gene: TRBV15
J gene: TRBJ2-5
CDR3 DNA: TGTGCCACCAGCAACGGGGGGCCCCCAGAGACCCAGTACTTC
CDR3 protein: CATSNGGPPETQYF

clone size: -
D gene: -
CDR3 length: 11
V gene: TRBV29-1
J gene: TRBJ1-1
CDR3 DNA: TGCAGCGACGGGGGGAACACTGAAGCTTTCTTT
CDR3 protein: CSDGGNTEAFF

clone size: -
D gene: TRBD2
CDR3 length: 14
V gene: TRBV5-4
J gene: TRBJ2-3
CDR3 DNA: TGTGCCACCCAACCAGCGGGGAACACAGATACGCAGTATTTT
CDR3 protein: CATQPAGNTDTQYF

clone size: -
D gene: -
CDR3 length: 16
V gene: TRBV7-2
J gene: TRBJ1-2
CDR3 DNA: TGTGCCAGCAGCTTAGGTGCGTACAGGACCTCCTATGGCTACACCTTC
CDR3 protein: CASSLGAYRTSYGYTF

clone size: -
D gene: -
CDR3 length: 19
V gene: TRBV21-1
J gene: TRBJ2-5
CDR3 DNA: TGTGCCAGCTCGGTCAAAATACCGGGGAGCAAGGCCAAGAAAGAGACCCAGTACTTC
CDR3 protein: CASSVKIPGSKAKKETQYF

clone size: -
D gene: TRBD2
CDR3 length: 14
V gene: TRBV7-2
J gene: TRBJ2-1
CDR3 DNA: TGTGCCAGCTCGAGAGGCGGGGGGATCAATGAGCAGTTCTTC
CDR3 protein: CASSRGGGINEQFF

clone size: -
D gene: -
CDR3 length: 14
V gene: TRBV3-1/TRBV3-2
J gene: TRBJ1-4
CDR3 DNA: TGTGCCAGCAGCCAAGTTACAGGGAACGAAAAACTGTTTTTT
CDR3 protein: CASSQVTGNEKLFF

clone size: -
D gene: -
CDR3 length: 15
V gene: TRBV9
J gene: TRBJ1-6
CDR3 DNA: TGTGCCAGCAGCGCATCAGGGGTCTATAATTCACCCCTCCACTTT
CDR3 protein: CASSASGVYNSPLHF

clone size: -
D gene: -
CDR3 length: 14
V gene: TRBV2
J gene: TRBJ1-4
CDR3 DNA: TGTGCCAGCAGTGATGGGGGCGGTAATGAAAAACTGTTTTTT
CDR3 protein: CASSDGGGNEKLFF

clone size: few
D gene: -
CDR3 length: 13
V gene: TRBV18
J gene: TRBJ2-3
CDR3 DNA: TGTGCCAGCTCGAGCCGTGACACAGATACGCAGTATTTT
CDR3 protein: CASSSRDTDTQYF

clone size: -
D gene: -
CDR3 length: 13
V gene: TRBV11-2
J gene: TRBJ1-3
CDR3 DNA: TGTGCCAGCAGCTTCCAGGGTGGAAACACCATATATTTT
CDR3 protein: CASSFQGGNTIYF

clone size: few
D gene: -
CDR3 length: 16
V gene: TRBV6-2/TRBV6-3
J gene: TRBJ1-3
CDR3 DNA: TGTGCCAGCAGTACGACAGTCACGCTCTCTGGAAACACCATATATTTT
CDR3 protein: CASSTTVTLSGNTIYF

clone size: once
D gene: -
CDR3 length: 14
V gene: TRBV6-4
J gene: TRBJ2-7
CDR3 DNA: TGTGCCAGCTGGGTCCAGGGGACCCTCTACGAGCAGTACTTC
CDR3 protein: CASWVQGTLYEQYF

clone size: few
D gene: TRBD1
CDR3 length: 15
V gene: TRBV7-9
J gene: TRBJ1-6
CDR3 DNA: TGTGCCAGCAGCCGGACAGGGTTGGGGAATTCACCCCTCCACTTT
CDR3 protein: CASSRTGLGNSPLHF

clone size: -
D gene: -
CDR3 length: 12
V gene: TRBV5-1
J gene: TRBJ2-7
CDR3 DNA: TGCGCCAGCAGCGCACAGGGTCGGGAGCAGTACTTC
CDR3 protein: CASSAQGREQYF

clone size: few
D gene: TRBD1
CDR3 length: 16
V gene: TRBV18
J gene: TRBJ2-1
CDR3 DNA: TGTGCCAGCTCACCCCCGGGACAGGAGAACTACAATGAGCAGTTCTTC
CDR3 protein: CASSPPGQENYNEQFF

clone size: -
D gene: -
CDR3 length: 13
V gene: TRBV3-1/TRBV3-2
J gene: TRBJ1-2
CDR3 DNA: TGTGCCGGCTCGGGTCCAGCTAACTATGGCTACACCTTC
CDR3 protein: CAGSGPANYGYTF

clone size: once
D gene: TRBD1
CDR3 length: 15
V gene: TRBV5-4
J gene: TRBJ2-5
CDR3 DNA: TGTGCCAGCAGCTTGGCCAGGGGGAATTGGGAGACCCAGTACTTC
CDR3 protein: CASSLARGNWETQYF

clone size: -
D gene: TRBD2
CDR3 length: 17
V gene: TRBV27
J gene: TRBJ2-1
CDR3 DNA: TGTGCCAGCAGTTCATCAGCGGGGGGGCCCTCCTACAATGAGCAGTTCTTC
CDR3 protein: CASSSSAGGPSYNEQFF

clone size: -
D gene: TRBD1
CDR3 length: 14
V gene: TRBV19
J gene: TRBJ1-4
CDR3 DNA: TGTGCCAGTAGTATCGTAGGGGGCAATGAAAAACTGTTTTTT
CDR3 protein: CASSIVGGNEKLFF

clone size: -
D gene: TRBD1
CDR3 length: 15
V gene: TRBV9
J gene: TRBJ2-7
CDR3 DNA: TGTGCCAGCAGTGTAGCCGGGACAGGGAGGGACGAGCAGTACTTC
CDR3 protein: CASSVAGTGRDEQYF

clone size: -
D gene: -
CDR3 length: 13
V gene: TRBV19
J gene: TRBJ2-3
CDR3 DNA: TGTGCCAGTAGTATTGCGGGGACAGATACGCAGTATTTT
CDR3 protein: CASSIAGTDTQYF